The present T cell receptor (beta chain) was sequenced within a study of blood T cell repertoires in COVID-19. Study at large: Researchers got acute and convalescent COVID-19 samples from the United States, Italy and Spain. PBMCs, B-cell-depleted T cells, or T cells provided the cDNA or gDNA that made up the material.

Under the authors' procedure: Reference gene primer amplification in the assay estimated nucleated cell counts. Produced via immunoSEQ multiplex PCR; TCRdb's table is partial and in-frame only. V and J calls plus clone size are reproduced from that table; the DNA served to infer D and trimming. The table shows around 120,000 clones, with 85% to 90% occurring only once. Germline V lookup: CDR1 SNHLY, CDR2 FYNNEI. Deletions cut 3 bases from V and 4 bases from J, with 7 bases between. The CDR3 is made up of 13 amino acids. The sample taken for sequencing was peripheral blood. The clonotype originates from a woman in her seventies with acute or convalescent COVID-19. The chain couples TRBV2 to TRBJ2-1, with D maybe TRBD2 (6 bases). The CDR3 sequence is CASSERGYNEQFF. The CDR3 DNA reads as TGTGCCAGCAGTGAGCGGGGTTACAATGAGCAGTTCTTC.